This TCR beta chain comes out of a study of CD8 T cells in ankylosing spondylitis. This clonotype showed up many times. Its specificity is unknown. TCR beta libraries were made by quantitative 5'-RACE with molecular barcodes. TCRdb re-analysed the 5' RACE reads in MiXCR, keeping a single row per CDR3 protein. The table records about 69,000 distinct CDR3 sequences, about 5.7% of them present only once. Study findings and constraints: The clones that were linked to disease were reported to be significantly enriched in matched synovial fluid samples from ankylosing spondylitis patients. Seemingly distinctive of ankylosing spondylitis blood was a TCR beta motif formed by eight highly homologous variants.

CDR3 length equals 17 residues. In germline, CDR1 is WNHNN, CDR2 SYGVQD (reference sequence). Trimming at V came to 3 bases and at J to 3 bases, leaving 8 bases not matched to a gene. The clonotype originates from a male donor with ankylosing spondylitis or in good health (not recorded which). This chain uses TRBV10-1 with TRBJ2-1; 10 nucleotides agree with TRBD2. Material: blood, either unsorted or a sorted T cell fraction (not recorded which). CDR3 sequence: CASSEGLAGAVYNEQFF. CDR3 sequence (DNA): TGCGCCAGCAGTGAAGGGCTAGCGGGGGCTGTCTACAATGAGCAGTTCTTC.